Reported below is one TCR beta chain. Its cognate antigen is unknown. This entry belongs to a study of T cell responses to AZD1222 COVID-19 vaccine. Study-level findings and limits: With dominance at 160-218 and 743-854, vaccine-associated CD4 TCRs spanned spike. Repertoires were obtained solely post-peak T cell response. Targeting of unmutated variant regions was reportedly seen in nearly half of spike-specific TCRs.

The CDR3 length is 16 residues. Germline loops: CDR1 SGHAT, CDR2 FQDESV (reference sequence). The ends lost 3 bases at V and 4 bases at J; junction bases unmatched: 8. The protocol was immunoSEQ multiplex PCR, while the TCRdb copy is restricted to in-frame clones and leaves out a portion. Of some 160,000 clones listed, approximately 90% are singletons. Pooling of second doses given at about 4 or about 12 weeks was done. This rearrangement joins TRBV11-1 to TRBJ2-3; 9 bases are shared with TRBD2. This TCR derives from an adult who received the AZD1222 COVID-19 vaccine. The sample was peripheral blood, taken 28 days after the second AZD1222 dose. For the CDR3, the DNA is TGTGCCAGCAGCTTGGTTCGCGGGGGGGCCCCAGATACGCAGTATTTT. It is translated as CASSLVRGGAPDTQYF. Full variable domain (rest looked up from reference TRBV11-1 and TRBJ2-3): EAEVAQSPRYKITEKSQAVAFWCDPISGHATLYWYRQILGQGPELLVQFQDESVVDDSQLPKDRFSAERLKGVDSTLKIQPAELGDSAMYLCASSLVRGGAPDTQYFGPGTRLTVL.